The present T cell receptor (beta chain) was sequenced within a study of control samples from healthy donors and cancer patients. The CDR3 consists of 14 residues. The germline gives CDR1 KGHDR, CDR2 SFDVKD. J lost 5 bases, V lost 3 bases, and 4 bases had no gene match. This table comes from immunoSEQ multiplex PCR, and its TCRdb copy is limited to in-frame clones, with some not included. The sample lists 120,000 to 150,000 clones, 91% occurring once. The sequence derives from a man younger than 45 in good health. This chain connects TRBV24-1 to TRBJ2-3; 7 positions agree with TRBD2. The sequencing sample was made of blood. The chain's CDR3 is CATSDRGVRDTQYF. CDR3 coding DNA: TGTGCCACCAGTGATCGGGGGGTCAGAGATACGCAGTATTTT.